This T cell receptor beta chain derives from a study of beta chain features in type 1 diabetes. Trimming removed 4 bases from V and 5 bases from J, with 15 bases in between. CDR1 and CDR2 from the germline V gene are SGHNT and YYREEE (reference sequence). CDR3 size: 14 residues. Comment on this clone: Antigen: not known.

Study-wide findings and caveats: PCR might pick shorter templates more often, in the same way for patients and controls. The question left open here concerned HLA type influencing TCRB rearrangement. Among patients with Type 1 diabetes, TCRB CDR3s were moderately but significantly shorter in every one of the four CD4+ subsets.

The authors sorted CD4+ naive, central memory, regulatory and stem cell-like memory cells via CD45RO/CCR7/CD25/CD127/CD95/CD27. Purity of each sorted population was above 98%. Sequenced material consisted of expressed TCRB transcripts (all of the isolated RNA was reverse transcribed). The data were produced by immunoSEQ multiplex PCR, yet TCRdb's version contains in-frame clones alone and is incomplete. The table has approximately 170,000 clones, around 8% seen once. The rearrangement uses TRBV5-4 and TRBJ2-5; D may be TRBD1 (5 bases). Sequenced input: central memory CD4+ T cells from blood. This receptor was obtained from a woman in her forties with type 1 diabetes. CDR3 in amino acids: CASSEKTVRETQYF. Here the CDR3 DNA reads TGTGCCAGCAGCGAGAAGACAGTCCGGGAGACCCAGTACTTC.